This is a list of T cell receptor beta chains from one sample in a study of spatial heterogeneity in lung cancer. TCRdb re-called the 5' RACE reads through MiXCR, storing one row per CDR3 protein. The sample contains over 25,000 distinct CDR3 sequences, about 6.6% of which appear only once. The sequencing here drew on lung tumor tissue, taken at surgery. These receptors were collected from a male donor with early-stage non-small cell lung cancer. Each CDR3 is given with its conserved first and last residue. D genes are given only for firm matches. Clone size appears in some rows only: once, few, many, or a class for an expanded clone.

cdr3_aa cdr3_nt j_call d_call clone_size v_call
CASSSTAPNTEAFF TGTGCCAGCAGTTCTACAGCCCCGAACACTGAAGCTTTCTTT TRBJ1-1 . . TRBV6-6
CASRPKQGYNEQFF TGTGCCAGCAGACCTAAACAGGGCTACAATGAGCAGTTCTTC TRBJ2-1 . medium-sized TRBV7-9
CASSLGPRDEQFF TGCGCCAGCAGCCTGGGGCCTCGGGATGAGCAGTTCTTC TRBJ2-1 . . TRBV5-1
CASSTGHSNTEAFF TGCGCCAGCAGCACCGGACACTCGAACACTGAAGCTTTCTTT TRBJ1-1 . . TRBV5-1
CASSSGLAGAYEQYF TGTGCCAGCAGCTCTGGACTAGCGGGGGCCTACGAGCAGTACTTC TRBJ2-7 TRBD2 medium-sized TRBV13
CASSLFVTGSNSPLHF TGTGCCAGCAGTTTGTTTGTGACAGGGTCTAATTCACCCCTCCACTTT TRBJ1-6 TRBD1 . TRBV27
CASTVFLPGELFF TGCGCCAGCACGGTCTTTTTACCCGGGGAGCTGTTTTTT TRBJ2-2 . many TRBV5-1
CASSPVDQTNEKLFF TGTGCCAGCAGCCCTGTCGACCAGACTAATGAAAAACTGTTTTTT TRBJ1-4 . many TRBV28
CASSQDLQGVRTEAFF TGTGCCAGCAGCCAAGATCTACAGGGGGTGCGTACTGAAGCTTTCTTT TRBJ1-1 TRBD1 many TRBV3-1
CASSQGAQYF TGTGCCAGCAGCCAAGGGGCCCAGTACTTC TRBJ2-5 . . TRBV3-1
CSAKIHTGRGELFF TGCAGTGCTAAAATACATACAGGCCGCGGGGAGCTGTTTTTT TRBJ2-2 . few TRBV20-1
CSARTGNSPLHF TGCAGTGCTAGGACAGGCAATTCACCCCTCCACTTT TRBJ1-6 . medium-sized TRBV20-1
CSARDSGIYQPQHF TGCAGTGCTAGAGATTCAGGGATCTATCAGCCCCAGCATTTT TRBJ1-5 . large TRBV20-1
CANRPLAGELFF TGCGCCAACAGACCACTAGCGGGGGAGCTGTTTTTT TRBJ2-2 TRBD2 . TRBV4-1
CASRITSGGGDTQYF TGCGCCAGCAGAATTACTAGCGGGGGGGGAGATACGCAGTATTTT TRBJ2-3 TRBD2 many TRBV10-2
CASSINSADTIYF TGCGCCAGCAGCATAAACTCCGCAGACACCATATATTTT TRBJ1-3 . few TRBV5-1
CASSLGLSGANVLTF TGTGCCAGCAGCTTAGGTCTCTCTGGGGCCAACGTCCTGACTTTC TRBJ2-6 . many TRBV7-9
CASSSLAGGAYNEQFF TGTGCCAGCAGCTCCTTAGCGGGGGGGGCTTACAATGAGCAGTTCTTC TRBJ2-1 TRBD2 many TRBV7-6
CASSAGTGAMNTEAFF TGTGCCAGCTCAGCCGGGACAGGGGCCATGAACACTGAAGCTTTCTTT TRBJ1-1 TRBD1 few TRBV18
CASSFPGPSNTGELFF TGCGCCAGCAGCTTTCCTGGACCTTCGAACACCGGGGAGCTGTTTTTT TRBJ2-2 . medium-sized TRBV5-1
CASSQDTSPLSTDTQYF TGCGCCAGCAGCCAAGACACTAGCCCCCTTAGCACAGATACGCAGTATTTT TRBJ2-3 . medium-sized TRBV4-3
CASSQGTPGPQHF TGTGCCAGCAGCCAAGGGACACCGGGACCCCAGCATTTT TRBJ1-5 . . TRBV3-1
CSARKLVGNQPQHF TGCAGTGCTAGGAAGCTTGTCGGGAATCAGCCCCAGCATTTT TRBJ1-5 . many TRBV20-1
CASSRTGASTEAFF TGTGCCAGCAGCCGGACAGGGGCGAGCACTGAAGCTTTCTTT TRBJ1-1 TRBD1 . TRBV7-2
CASRRYLNTGELFF TGTGCCAGCCGAAGATACCTGAACACCGGGGAGCTGTTTTTT TRBJ2-2 . many TRBV3-1
CASSLGGRGKLGYEQYF TGTGCCAGCAGTTTGGGAGGCAGGGGGAAACTCGGCTACGAGCAGTACTTC TRBJ2-7 . many TRBV12-3/TRBV12-4
CASRSGTEAFF TGTGCCAGCAGATCCGGCACTGAAGCTTTCTTT TRBJ1-1 . . TRBV7-9
CASSFGGAGRDTQYF TGTGCCAGCAGCTTCGGGGGGGCAGGCAGAGATACGCAGTATTTT TRBJ2-3 TRBD2 many TRBV7-9
CASSWGHPYNQPQHF TGTGCCAGCAGTTGGGGACACCCCTACAATCAGCCCCAGCATTTT TRBJ1-5 . few TRBV6-2/TRBV6-3
CSASLASSADTQYF TGCAGTGCTAGTCTGGCTAGTAGCGCAGATACGCAGTATTTT TRBJ2-3 . many TRBV20-1
CASSAGHLYGYTF TGTGCCAGCAGTGCGGGACACCTCTATGGCTACACCTTC TRBJ1-2 . many TRBV6-2/TRBV6-3
CAISVEQVTGELFF TGTGCCATCAGTGTGGAGCAGGTCACCGGGGAGCTGTTTTTT TRBJ2-2 . many TRBV10-3
CASSLEGGQPQHF TGTGCCAGCAGCTTAGAGGGGGGTCAGCCCCAGCATTTT TRBJ1-5 . many TRBV7-9
CAWSVLGGQGYTF TGTGCCTGGAGTGTACTCGGAGGTCAGGGCTACACCTTC TRBJ1-2 . medium-sized TRBV30
CASSPRGSEQYF TGTGCCAGCAGCCCCCGGGGCAGCGAGCAGTACTTC TRBJ2-7 . many TRBV6-2/TRBV6-3
CASSARQGSHTEAFF TGTGCCAGCAGCGCCAGACAGGGAAGTCATACTGAAGCTTTCTTT TRBJ1-1 TRBD1 many TRBV9
CASSYPLWRHNQPQHF TGTGCCAGCAGTTACCCCCTGTGGCGGCACAATCAGCCCCAGCATTTT TRBJ1-5 . many TRBV6-6
CSARQLHYGYTF TGCAGTGCTAGGCAGCTCCACTATGGCTACACCTTC TRBJ1-2 . many TRBV20-1
CASRDSSYEQYF TGCGCCAGCAGGGACAGCTCCTACGAGCAGTACTTC TRBJ2-7 . many TRBV10-2
CASSQDLSSYEQYF TGTGCCAGCAGCCAAGATCTAAGCTCCTACGAGCAGTACTTC TRBJ2-7 . many TRBV4-2